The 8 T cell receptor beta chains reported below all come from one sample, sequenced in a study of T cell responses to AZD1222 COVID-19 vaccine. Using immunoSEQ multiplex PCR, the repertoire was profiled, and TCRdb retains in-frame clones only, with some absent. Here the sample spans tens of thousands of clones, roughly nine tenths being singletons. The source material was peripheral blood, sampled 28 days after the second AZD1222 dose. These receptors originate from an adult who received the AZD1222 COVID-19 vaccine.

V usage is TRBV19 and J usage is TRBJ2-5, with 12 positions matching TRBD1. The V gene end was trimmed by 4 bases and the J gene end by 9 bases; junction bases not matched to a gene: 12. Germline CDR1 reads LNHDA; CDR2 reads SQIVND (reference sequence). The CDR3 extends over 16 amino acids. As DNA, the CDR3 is TGTGCCAGTAGTACGTACCGGGACAGGGGGCATGGGGCCCAGTACTTC. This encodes CASSTYRDRGHGAQYF.

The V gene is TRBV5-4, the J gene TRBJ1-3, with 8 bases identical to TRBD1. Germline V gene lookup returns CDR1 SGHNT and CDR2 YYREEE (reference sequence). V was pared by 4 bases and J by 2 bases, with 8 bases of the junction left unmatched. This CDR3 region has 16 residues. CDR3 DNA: TGTGCCAGCAGCGGACAGGGAGTCCTTACTGGAAACACCATATATTTT. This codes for CASSGQGVLTGNTIYF.

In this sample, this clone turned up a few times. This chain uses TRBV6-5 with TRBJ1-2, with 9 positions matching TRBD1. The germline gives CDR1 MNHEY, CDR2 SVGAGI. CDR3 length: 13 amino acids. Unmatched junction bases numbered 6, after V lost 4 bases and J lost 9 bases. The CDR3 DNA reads TGTGCCAGCAGTTCTACAGGGGGCGCCAGCTACACCTTC. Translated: CASSSTGGASYTF.

The CDR3: CASSLDLTANYGYTF. Written as DNA, the CDR3 is TGTGCCAGCAGCTTAGACTTGACAGCAAACTATGGCTACACCTTC. The chain employs TRBV7-6 and TRBJ1-2, with D perhaps matching TRBD1 (5 bases). Germline V CDR1 and CDR2: SGHVS, FNYEAQ. The ends were cut back, 1 base at V and 2 bases at J, with 11 bases in the middle. The CDR3 length is 15 residues.

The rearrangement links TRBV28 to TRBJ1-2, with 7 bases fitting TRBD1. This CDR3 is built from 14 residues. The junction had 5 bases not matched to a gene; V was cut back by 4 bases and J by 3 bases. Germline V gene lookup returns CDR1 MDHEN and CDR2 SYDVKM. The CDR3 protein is CASSSQGGYYGYTF. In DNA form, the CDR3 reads TGTGCCAGCAGTTCCCAAGGGGGCTACTATGGCTACACCTTC.

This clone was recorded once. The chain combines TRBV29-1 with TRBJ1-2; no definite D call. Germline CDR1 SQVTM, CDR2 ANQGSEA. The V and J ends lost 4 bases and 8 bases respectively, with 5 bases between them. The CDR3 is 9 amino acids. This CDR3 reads CSVGKGYTF. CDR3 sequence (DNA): TGCAGCGTTGGAAAGGGCTACACCTTC.

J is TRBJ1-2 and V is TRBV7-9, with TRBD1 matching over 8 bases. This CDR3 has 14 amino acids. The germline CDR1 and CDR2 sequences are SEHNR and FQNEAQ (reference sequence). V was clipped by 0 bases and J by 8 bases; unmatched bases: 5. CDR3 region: CASSLAAGGGGYTF. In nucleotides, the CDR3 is TGTGCCAGCAGCTTAGCGGCAGGGGGCGGAGGCTACACCTTC.

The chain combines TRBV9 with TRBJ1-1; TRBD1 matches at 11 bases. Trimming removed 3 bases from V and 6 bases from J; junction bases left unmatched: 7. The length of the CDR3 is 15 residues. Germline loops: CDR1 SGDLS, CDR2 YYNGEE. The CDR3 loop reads CASSGRTGGRPEAFF. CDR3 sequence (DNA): TGTGCCAGCAGCGGAAGGACAGGGGGCAGACCTGAAGCTTTCTTT.